This is a list of T cell receptor beta chains from one sample in a study of cytotoxic CD8 clonotypes in ibrutinib-treated CLL. Assay: immunoSEQ multiplex PCR; the TCRdb copy retains only in-frame clones and omits some. The profile shows about 300,000 clones, approximately 79% of them singletons. Sample: PBMCs, taken at disease progression, from a patient treated with ibrutinib. These receptor sequences come from a human donor with chronic lymphocytic leukemia. CDR3s include the opening cysteine and the closing phenylalanine or tryptophan. Fields, in order: J gene, V gene, D gene, clone size, CDR3 DNA, CDR3 protein. The D gene is left open where the match is weak. Clone size is stated in some rows and not others, as once, few, many or a class when expanded.

J: TRBJ1-4; V: TRBV2; D: TRBD1; size: few; DNA: TGTGCCAGCAGTGCCGGGACAGGGGATGAAAAACTGTTTTTT; CDR3: CASSAGTGDEKLFF
J: TRBJ1-5; V: TRBV1; D: NA; size: NA; DNA: TGCACCAGCAGCCAAGATCAGAAGGGGGCTGGCAATCAGCCCCAGCATTTT; CDR3: CTSSQDQKGAGNQPQHF
J: TRBJ1-2; V: TRBV6-5; D: NA; size: NA; DNA: TGTGCCAGCAGTTCCCTTACAGGGTACTATGGCTACACCTTC; CDR3: CASSSLTGYYGYTF
J: TRBJ2-7; V: TRBV2; D: TRBD2; size: NA; DNA: TGTGCCAGCAGCCTAGCGGGAGATGAGCAGTACTTC; CDR3: CASSLAGDEQYF
J: TRBJ2-3; V: TRBV29-1; D: TRBD1; size: NA; DNA: TGCAGCGTTGAGGTCCGAGTTAGGGACAGGGCCGGAGTCTTGACAGATACGCAGTATTTT; CDR3: CSVEVRVRDRAGVLTDTQYF
J: TRBJ2-4; V: TRBV30; D: NA; size: NA; DNA: TGTGCCTGGATCTCGTGCCTGGAGTGTACGGCCGGTGCGAGAAACATTCAGTACTTC; CDR3: CAWISCLECTAGARNIQYF
J: TRBJ2-7; V: TRBV6-6; D: NA; size: NA; DNA: TGTGCCAGCTACCTTCCCCCCGAGCAGTACTTC; CDR3: CASYLPPEQYF
J: TRBJ2-1; V: TRBV5-1; D: TRBD2; size: NA; DNA: TGCGCCAGCAGCGCGACTAGCGGGGGGTGGGGTGAGCAGTTCTTC; CDR3: CASSATSGGWGEQFF
J: TRBJ2-7; V: TRBV4-1; D: TRBD2; size: few; DNA: TGCGCCAGCAGCCAAGTGGAGCTAGCGGCGGAGGGCTACGAGCAGTACTTC; CDR3: CASSQVELAAEGYEQYF
J: TRBJ2-3; V: TRBV5-1; D: TRBD1; size: NA; DNA: TGCGCCAGCAGCTTGGCCCCTACAGGGGGCGTCGATACGCAGTATTTT; CDR3: CASSLAPTGGVDTQYF
J: TRBJ2-7; V: TRBV19; D: NA; size: few; DNA: TGTGCCAGTCAAGGACGGGCCTACGAGCAGTACTTC; CDR3: CASQGRAYEQYF
J: TRBJ1-5; V: TRBV6-6; D: TRBD1; size: NA; DNA: TGTGCCAGCAACTCCCCGGGACAGGGGAATCAGCCCCAGCATTTT; CDR3: CASNSPGQGNQPQHF
J: TRBJ2-5; V: TRBV18; D: TRBD2; size: NA; DNA: TGTGCCAGCTCACCGACCGGACTAGGAGAGACCCAGTACTTC; CDR3: CASSPTGLGETQYF
J: TRBJ1-1; V: TRBV5-1; D: NA; size: NA; DNA: TGCGCCAGCAGCGGGGGCCGGAACACTGAAGCTTTCTTT; CDR3: CASSGGRNTEAFF